The entry that follows covers one T cell receptor (beta chain) sequence. Antigen specificity is unknown. The data were taken from a study of long-term antiretroviral therapy in people with HIV. Study results and limitations: Repertoires in HIV (unlike those of controls) had narrower CDR3 length ranges. For ART adherence, viral resistance and therapy changes, no data were available.

In germline, CDR1 is SEHNR, CDR2 FQNEAQ (reference sequence). This CDR3 spans 12 amino acids. Trimming took 7 bases from V and 4 from J, leaving 9 bases between them. They ran version v3.0 of the immunoSEQ assay at survey level. A target of roughly 40,000-55,000 T-cell genomes per sample was set for sequencing. Sequenced by immunoSEQ multiplex PCR; TCRdb stores in-frame clones only, minus some. This table holds tens of thousands of clones, roughly 76% found once. Until DNA extraction, the samples held between roughly 0.9-10 million cryopreserved PBMC. Sequenced material: unsorted PBMCs, taken 1.5 years after starting antiretroviral therapy. The source of this sequence is a young man with HIV. V is TRBV7-9 and J is TRBJ2-3; D is undetermined. CDR3 protein: CASTGLSDTQYF. Here the CDR3 DNA reads TGTGCCAGCACCGGGCTGTCAGATACGCAGTATTTT.